The 32 T cell receptor beta chains in this list originate from one sample, sequenced in a study of blood T cell repertoires in COVID-19. Repertoires were generated with immunoSEQ multiplex PCR, while TCRdb's copy carries only in-frame clones and drops some. The sample holds about 240,000 clones, roughly 90% seen once. The specimen sequenced was PBMCs or T cells enriched from blood (not recorded which). The source of these receptors is a woman in her 30s who had recovered from COVID-19.

The rearrangement uses TRBV11-1 and TRBJ1-4; 12 bases are shared with TRBD1. Germline V gene lookup returns CDR1 SGHAT and CDR2 FQDESV (reference sequence). The V segment lost 5 bases and the J segment 7 bases; nucleotides outside the gene matches: 2. This CDR3 has 14 residues. Written as DNA, the CDR3 is TGTGCCAGCAGCCGGGACAGGGGGCCTGAAAAACTGTTTTTT. Translated: CASSRDRGPEKLFF.

This clone was seen a single time. The chain uses TRBV27 and TRBJ2-7, with TRBD2 identical over 11 bases. CDR3 length equals 20 residues. Trimming cost V 7 bases and J 0 bases; bases outside gene matches: 20. The V gene's germline CDR1 is MNHEY and CDR2 SMNVEV (reference sequence). CDR3 region: CASTCAAGQGTSGYSYEQYF. CDR3 sequence (DNA): TGTGCCAGCACCTGCGCCGCCGGACAGGGGACTAGCGGTTACTCCTACGAGCAGTACTTC.

This clone was counted only a few times. The J gene is TRBJ2-7, the V gene TRBV2; D remains ambiguous. Trimming pared 8 bases from V and 6 bases from J, leaving 11 bases between. The CDR3 has 11 residues. CDR1 is SNHLY, CDR2 FYNNEI, per germline. CDR3 sequence reads: CASGPTPEQYF. The CDR3 coding sequence is TGTGCCAGCGGTCCGACTCCCGAGCAGTACTTC. Looking up the rest from reference TRBV2 and TRBJ2-7 gives the full variable domain: EPEVTQTPSHQVTQMGQEVILRCVPISNHLYFYWYRQILGQKVEFLVSFYNNEISEKSEIFDDQFSVERPDGSNFTLKIRSTKLEDSAMYFCASGPTPEQYFGPGTRLTVT.

The chain couples TRBV29-1 to TRBJ1-1; D possibly corresponds to TRBD1 (5 bases). Trimming stripped 4 bases from V and 1 base from J, with 13 bases between. CDR3 size: 14 residues. CDR1 and CDR2 (germline): SQVTM, ANQGSEA. In nucleotides, the CDR3 is TGCAGCGTTGGGCTTAGGGACTCGAACACTGAAGCTTTCTTT. As protein: CSVGLRDSNTEAFF.

In its sample, this clone was seen once. The rearrangement links TRBV6-2 or TRBV6-3 to TRBJ2-7, with 8 bases identical to TRBD1. V gave up 5 bases and J gave up 1 base; unmatched junction bases: 7. Germline CDR1 reads MNHEY; CDR2 reads SVGEGT. The CDR3 consists of 15 residues. The CDR3 bases are TGTGCCAGCAGTCAAGGACAGGGCGTATCCTACGAGCAGTACTTC. It is translated as CASSQGQGVSYEQYF.

V gene TRBV7-9 combines with J gene TRBJ1-1; D is perhaps TRBD1 (5 bases). Germline V CDR1 and CDR2: SEHNR, FQNEAQ (reference sequence). Trimming pared 2 bases from V and 10 bases from J, leaving 14 bases between. The CDR3 extends over 13 amino acids. The chain's CDR3 is CASSLSGGEGAFF. DNA of the CDR3: TGTGCCAGCAGCTTATCGGGGGGAGAGGGAGCTTTCTTT.

The gene calls are TRBV7-2 and TRBJ1-1, with D possibly matching TRBD1 (6 bases). Germline CDR1 is SGHTA and CDR2 is FQGNSA. Trimming cost V 4 bases and J 7 bases, with 16 bases left between them. This CDR3 has 14 amino acids. CDR3 protein: CASSSQGGYDEAFF. CDR3 in DNA: TGTGCCAGCAGCTCTCAAGGGGGATATGATGAAGCTTTCTTT.

The V and J genes are TRBV19 and TRBJ1-2; D uncertain. Looked up from germline, CDR1 is LNHDA and CDR2 is SQIVND (reference sequence). The V and J ends lost 10 bases and 4 bases respectively, with 13 bases between them. This CDR3 has 12 amino acids. The DNA of the CDR3 is TGTGCCACCTTTGTGGGAGTCTATGGCTACACCTTC. Its protein product is CATFVGVYGYTF.

CDR3 region: CASSRQGEYYGYTF. CDR3 coding DNA: TGTGCCAGCAGTCGACAGGGAGAGTACTATGGCTACACCTTC. This sequence joins TRBV6-5 and TRBJ1-2, with 7 bases lining up with TRBD1. V lost 5 bases to trimming and J lost 3 bases; unmatched junction nucleotides: 6. The CDR3 runs to 14 residues. Germline V CDR1 and CDR2: MNHEY, SVGAGI.

For the CDR3, the DNA is TGCGCCAGCAGCCTGTGGACAGGGGGCGACGAGCAGTACTTC. Residues: CASSLWTGGDEQYF. The J gene is TRBJ2-7, the V gene TRBV5-1; the match to TRBD1 covers 11 bases. The CDR3 is 14 residues long. The junction had 5 bases not matched to a gene; V was cut back by 4 bases and J by 5 bases. CDR1 SGHRS and CDR2 YFSETQ come from the germline V gene.

The chain combines TRBV28 with TRBJ2-5; D remains unclear. Trimming shortened V by 2 bases and J by 2 bases, and 6 bases separated the two germline ends. CDR1 MDHEN and CDR2 SYDVKM come from the germline V gene. The CDR3 consists of 13 residues. Here the CDR3 reads CASSLEQQETQYF. The DNA for the CDR3 is TGTGCCAGCAGTTTAGAACAGCAAGAGACCCAGTACTTC.

The J gene is TRBJ2-5, the V gene TRBV27; D perhaps matches TRBD2 (5 bases). V lost 2 bases and J lost 9, with 13 bases in between. The CDR3 sequence is 13 residues long. Per the germline V gene, CDR1 is MNHEY and CDR2 is SMNVEV (reference sequence). CDR3 nucleotides: TGTGCCAGCAGTTTAGAGGGAAAAGGGTCCCAGTACTTC. Translating gives CASSLEGKGSQYF.

V gene TRBV6-4 combines with J gene TRBJ2-1; a possible D gene is TRBD2 (5 bases). V lost 3 bases and J 10 bases, leaving 13 bases between the germline ends. Germline loops: CDR1 MRHNA, CDR2 SNTAGT. CDR3 length: 13 amino acids. CDR3 nucleotide sequence: TGTGCCAGCAGTGAAAGTGGCTCTAGCGAGCAGTTCTTC. Its translation is CASSESGSSEQFF.

The CDR3 sequence is CSSGQGAGEQFF. CDR3 DNA: TGCAGCTCGGGACAGGGGGCAGGTGAGCAGTTCTTC. The chain joins TRBV29-1 to TRBJ2-1, with TRBD1 matching over 12 bases. J gave up 9 bases and V 8 bases, and 5 bases lay outside the gene matches. This CDR3 has 12 amino acids. Germline V gene data show CDR1 as SQVTM and CDR2 as ANQGSEA.

This clone showed up many times. V and J are TRBV7-9 and TRBJ2-7, with D possibly matching TRBD1 (6 bases). Trimming pared 2 bases from V and 6 bases from J, leaving 14 bases between. Germline CDR1 is SEHNR and CDR2 is FQNEAQ (reference sequence). The CDR3 loop spans 14 amino acids. CDR3 sequence: CASSLRDRSLEQYF. Written as DNA, the CDR3 is TGTGCCAGCAGCTTAAGAGACAGGTCTCTCGAGCAGTACTTC.

This CDR3 is CSVAGAGGNQPQHF. CDR3 coding DNA: TGCAGCGTTGCAGGGGCCGGGGGCAATCAGCCCCAGCATTTT. The chain recombines TRBV29-1 with TRBJ1-5; D is perhaps TRBD1 (6 bases). The germline V and J ends were trimmed by 4 bases and 2 bases, with 12 bases remaining between them. The CDR3 consists of 14 residues. Germline CDR1 reads SQVTM; CDR2 reads ANQGSEA.

The chain carries TRBV7-2 and TRBJ2-1, with 7 positions matching TRBD2. The CDR3 extends over 16 amino acids. The germline V gene encodes CDR1 SGHTA and CDR2 FQGNSA. The trim removed 7 bases at V and 2 bases at J, leaving 11 bases unmatched. The CDR3 DNA reads as TGTGCCAGCACCTACCCCAGCCTAGCGGCCTACAATGAGCAGTTCTTC. Translation: CASTYPSLAAYNEQFF. Combining the CDR3 with reference TRBV7-2 and TRBJ2-1 gives the whole variable domain GAGVSQSPSNKVTEKGKDVELRCDPISGHTALYWYRQSLGQGLEFLIYFQGNSAPDKSGLPSDRFSAERTGGSVSTLTIQRTQQEDSAVYLCASTYPSLAAYNEQFFGPGTRLTVL.

The genes are TRBV27 and TRBJ1-2, with D maybe TRBD1 (6 bases). Trimming stripped 3 bases from V and 2 bases from J, with 10 bases between. Looked up from germline, CDR1 is MNHEY and CDR2 is SMNVEV (reference sequence). CDR3 length: 14 residues. The CDR3 coding sequence is TGTGCCAGCAGTTTCACAGGGAAGAACTATGGCTACACCTTC. It specifies CASSFTGKNYGYTF.

This chain joins TRBV29-1 and TRBJ2-3, with no clear D. Trimming removed 5 bases from V and 4 bases from J, with 7 bases in between. Per germline, CDR1 SQVTM and CDR2 ANQGSEA. The CDR3 contains 11 residues. The CDR3 region has the DNA TGCAGCGTTAGTCCGGCAGATACGCAGTATTTT. Translated: CSVSPADTQYF.

This chain connects TRBV19 to TRBJ1-1; 7 bases are shared with TRBD1. Per the germline V gene, CDR1 is LNHDA and CDR2 is SQIVND (reference sequence). After removal of 2 bases from V and 5 bases from J, the junction contained 5 bases not matched to a gene. This CDR3 has 14 amino acids. The CDR3 sequence: CASSIQGDGTEAFF. Written as DNA, the CDR3 is TGTGCCAGTAGTATACAGGGGGATGGAACTGAAGCTTTCTTT.

The J gene is TRBJ1-4, the V gene TRBV5-1; TRBD1 matches 9 bases. Germline trimming cut 3 bases from V and 1 base from J; bases unmatched to any gene: 1. The CDR3 covers 15 residues. Looked up from germline, CDR1 is SGHRS and CDR2 is YFSETQ. CDR3 sequence: CASSSGQGTNEKLFF. CDR3 DNA sequence: TGCGCCAGCAGCTCGGGACAGGGAACTAATGAAAAACTGTTTTTT.

The V call is TRBV6-5, the J call TRBJ1-2; 8 nucleotides match TRBD1. In germline, CDR1 is MNHEY, CDR2 SVGAGI. This CDR3 contains 14 residues. V lost 5 bases and J lost 7; bases outside the gene matches: 9. The CDR3 sequence: CASSPLDRGGGYTF. In DNA form, the CDR3 reads TGTGCCAGCAGTCCCCTCGACAGGGGAGGTGGCTACACCTTC.

The V call is TRBV5-1, the J call TRBJ1-5; D might be TRBD1 (6 bases). Trimming removed 5 bases at V and 5 bases at J, with 14 bases between. The CDR3 has 14 residues. Germline assignment: CDR1 SGHRS and CDR2 YFSETQ. The CDR3 DNA is TGCGCCAGCAGACCAACAGGGTCCGATCAGCCCCAGCATTTT. Amino acid sequence: CASRPTGSDQPQHF.

The rearrangement joins TRBV19 to TRBJ1-2; D perhaps matches TRBD1 (5 bases). Germline values: CDR1 LNHDA, CDR2 SQIVND (reference sequence). CDR3 length equals 16 residues. V dropped 2 bases and J dropped 4 bases, with 17 bases sitting between them. The CDR3 region has the DNA TGTGCCAGTAGTATACGGCCCACGGCTACAGGCTATGGCTACACCTTC. Its protein is CASSIRPTATGYGYTF.

This chain joins TRBV24-1 and TRBJ1-2, with 7 positions matching TRBD1. This CDR3 has 17 residues. V was clipped by 3 bases and J by 3 bases; unmatched bases: 12. Per the germline V gene, CDR1 is KGHDR and CDR2 is SFDVKD. CDR3 DNA: TGTGCCACCAGTGATAGATCGGGGCAGGGGGGATACTATGGCTACACCTTC. This translates into CATSDRSGQGGYYGYTF.

The chain combines TRBV7-8 with TRBJ1-5; D not certain. The CDR3 spans 14 residues. V shed 2 bases and J shed 6 bases, with 11 bases lying between them. Per germline, CDR1 SGHVS and CDR2 FQNEAQ. The CDR3 region has the DNA TGTGCCAGCAGCTTATCTGGGGAGGCTCAGCCCCAGCATTTT. Protein: CASSLSGEAQPQHF.

V is TRBV13 and J is TRBJ1-1, with D possibly TRBD1 on 5 matching bases. The length of the CDR3 is 12 residues. Trimming removed 5 bases from V and 11 bases from J, with 15 bases in between. The germline CDR1 and CDR2 sequences are PRHDT and FYEKMQ (reference sequence). The DNA for the CDR3 is TGTGCCAGCAGCCCTAACAAGGGGCTGGCTTTCTTT. The encoded protein is CASSPNKGLAFF.

The chain carries TRBV12-3 or TRBV12-4 and TRBJ1-6, with D maybe TRBD1 (6 bases). The CDR3 length is 12 residues. Trimming pared 5 bases from V and 11 bases from J, leaving 10 bases between. In nucleotides, the CDR3 is TGTGCCAGCAGTGTGGGGGCTACACCCCTCCACTTT. Translated, it gives CASSVGATPLHF.

This sequence joins TRBV25-1 and TRBJ2-1; 8 bases line up with TRBD2. CDR3 size: 16 residues. V trimming: 1 base; J trimming: 8 bases; junction bases outside the gene matches: 10. Germline CDR1 and CDR2: MGHDK and SYGVNS. This CDR3 reads CASSESGTRSIYEQFF. CDR3 bases: TGTGCCAGCAGTGAATCGGGGACTAGAAGCATCTATGAGCAGTTCTTC.

The chain recombines TRBV27 with TRBJ2-7; 13 bases are shared with TRBD2. The CDR3 is 17 residues long. The V gene's germline CDR1 is MNHEY and CDR2 SMNVEV (reference sequence). Trimming took 3 bases from V and 4 from J; bases not matched to a gene: 9. The CDR3 is CASSFGLAGVSMYEQYF. For the CDR3, the DNA is TGTGCCAGCAGTTTTGGACTAGCGGGAGTGTCGATGTACGAGCAGTACTTC.

This clone was picked up one time. The rearrangement joins TRBV19 to TRBJ1-3; 7 nucleotides match TRBD1. CDR3 size: 16 residues. The V gene end was trimmed by 5 bases and the J gene end by 1 base; junction bases not matched to a gene: 8. In germline, CDR1 is LNHDA, CDR2 SQIVND (reference sequence). The CDR3 nucleotides are TGTGCCAGTAGTTCCCTCAGGGGGGAATCTGGAAACACCATATATTTT. It specifies CASSSLRGESGNTIYF.

This clone was counted many times. The rearrangement links TRBV13 to TRBJ1-1; TRBD1 agrees at 8 bases. Germline V lookup: CDR1 PRHDT, CDR2 FYEKMQ (reference sequence). The CDR3 runs to 16 residues. V shed 5 bases, J shed 0 bases, and the junction held 8 bases outside the gene matches. The CDR3 DNA reads as TGTGCCAGCAGCCGGACAGGGACGCCCATGAACACTGAAGCTTTCTTT. Amino acid sequence: CASSRTGTPMNTEAFF.